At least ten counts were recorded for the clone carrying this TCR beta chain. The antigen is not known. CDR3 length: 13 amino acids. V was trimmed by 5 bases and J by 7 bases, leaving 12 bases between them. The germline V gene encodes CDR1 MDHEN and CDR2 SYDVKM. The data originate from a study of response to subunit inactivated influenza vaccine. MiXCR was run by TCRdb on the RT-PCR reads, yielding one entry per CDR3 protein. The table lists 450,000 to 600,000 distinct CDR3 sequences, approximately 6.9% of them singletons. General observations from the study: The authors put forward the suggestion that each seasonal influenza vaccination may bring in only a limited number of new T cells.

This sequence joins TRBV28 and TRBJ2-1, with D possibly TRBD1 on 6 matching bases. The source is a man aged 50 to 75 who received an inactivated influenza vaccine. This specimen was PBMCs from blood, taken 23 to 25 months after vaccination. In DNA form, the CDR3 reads TGTGCCAGCAGTCGGGACACGGGGAATGAGCAGTTCTTC. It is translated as CASSRDTGNEQFF.